This T cell receptor (beta chain) was obtained from a study of CD8+ T cells in alopecia areata. Whole-study findings and limits: Many of the expanded lesional clones endured in scalp and blood while on tofacitinib.

Treatment indicated: oral pan-JAK inhibitor, 5-10 mg twice daily. The investigators collected lesional scalp punch biopsies and peripheral blood from alopecia areata patients. RNA extraction was followed by reverse transcription into cDNA, which acted as the sequencing template. Data came from immunoSEQ multiplex PCR; TCRdb stores just in-frame clones and leaves some out. The table shows 90,000 to 130,000 clones, with around three fifths occurring only once. Notes on this clone: The antigen is undetermined.

The ends were cut back, 2 bases at V and 0 bases at J, with 13 bases in the middle. The CDR3 length is 16 residues. Looked up from germline, CDR1 is SGHVS and CDR2 is FNYEAQ. The receptor's source is a human donor with alopecia areata. The genes are TRBV7-6 and TRBJ1-1, with a tentative D call TRBD1 (5 bases). Sequenced here: CD8+ T cells sorted from blood, sampled at week 24, from a patient treated with tofacitinib. The CDR3 DNA follows: TGTGCCAGCAGCTTACAGGCAGGGCGCATGAACACTGAAGCTTTCTTT. Encoded protein: CASSLQAGRMNTEAFF.